This is a list of T cell receptor beta chains from one sample in a study of blood T cell repertoires in COVID-19. Clones were sequenced by immunoSEQ multiplex PCR, and TCRdb holds only the in-frame ones, with some missing. The repertoire holds tens of thousands of clones, with roughly 84% as singletons. The specimen was peripheral blood. The receptor set was obtained from a man between 50 and 59 years old with acute or convalescent COVID-19. CDR3s include the opening cysteine and the closing phenylalanine or tryptophan. A D gene is named only where the DNA matches it firmly. Expanded clones are given a class, and other clones once, few, many or no size at all.

clone size	J gene	D gene	V gene	CDR3 DNA	CDR3 protein
.	TRBJ1-1	.	TRBV27	TGTGCCAGCATGACAGTAATGAACACTGAAGCTTTCTTT	CASMTVMNTEAFF
.	TRBJ2-5	TRBD1	TRBV7-6	TGTGCCAGCAGCTCAGGGGGCACAGAGACCCAGTACTTC	CASSSGGTETQYF
.	TRBJ2-1	TRBD2	TRBV5-1	TGCGCCAGCAGCGTAGCGGGACGGGTTGAGCAGTTCTTC	CASSVAGRVEQFF
once	TRBJ2-7	TRBD2	TRBV7-9	TGTGCCAGCAGCTTACTCCGACTAGCGGGAGACGAGCAGTACTTC	CASSLLRLAGDEQYF
few	TRBJ2-1	TRBD1	TRBV11-2	TGTGCCAGCAGCAACCCACAGGGGGCGAGTGACAATGAGCAGTTCTTC	CASSNPQGASDNEQFF
many	TRBJ2-7	.	TRBV27	TGTGCCAGCAGTACTGGAAGGACTGTGGGGTACGAGCAGTACTTC	CASSTGRTVGYEQYF
.	TRBJ2-7	TRBD1	TRBV19	TGTGCCAGTAGTCCCGGGACAGGGGGCTACGAGCAGTACTTC	CASSPGTGGYEQYF
.	TRBJ1-1	.	TRBV28	TGTGCCAGCAGTTTGGAGGACACTGAAGCTTTCTTT	CASSLEDTEAFF
once	TRBJ2-2	.	TRBV5-1	TGCGCCAGTTGGTCAATAAGGACAGAGGGGCCCGGGGAGCTGTTTTTT	CASWSIRTEGPGELFF
once	TRBJ2-1	TRBD2	TRBV6-4	TGTGCCAGCAGTGGCGGACTAGCGGGAGAAGAGCAGTTCTTC	CASSGGLAGEEQFF
.	TRBJ1-1	TRBD1	TRBV6-5	TGTGCCAGCAGAAGACAGGGATTGAACACTGAAGCTTTCTTT	CASRRQGLNTEAFF
few	TRBJ1-2	TRBD1	TRBV29-1	TGCAGCGTTAGGACAGGGGACTATGGCTACACCTTC	CSVRTGDYGYTF
.	TRBJ1-5	.	TRBV9	TGTGCCAGCAGCGTAATGGGGGGAAACAATCAGCCCCAGCATTTT	CASSVMGGNNQPQHF
few	TRBJ2-5	.	TRBV27	TGTGCCAGCAGGGGAACGGACTCTCAAGAGACCCAGTACTTC	CASRGTDSQETQYF
.	TRBJ2-7	.	TRBV29-1	TGCAGCGTTGAACAGGGGACGGGCGAAACGCCGTCCTACGAGCAGTACTTC	CSVEQGTGETPSYEQYF
few	TRBJ1-1	.	TRBV7-8	TGTGCCAGCAGCTTAAGAGCGATGAACACTGAAGCTTTCTTT	CASSLRAMNTEAFF
.	TRBJ1-5	.	TRBV15	TGTGCCACCAGCAGAGAATCACAGCCGCTATACGAAGAAGATCAGCCCCAGCATTTT	CATSRESQPLYEEDQPQHF
.	TRBJ2-7	.	TRBV14	TGTGCCAGCAGCCATTTCGTAAACGAGCAGTACTTC	CASSHFVNEQYF
once	TRBJ2-7	.	TRBV2	TGTGCCAGCCGGGAAATGGGGTCCTACGAGCAGTACTTC	CASREMGSYEQYF
.	TRBJ2-2	TRBD1	TRBV25-1	TGTGCCAGCAGTGAGCCGGGACAGATTACCGGGGAGCTGTTTTTT	CASSEPGQITGELFF
.	TRBJ2-1	.	TRBV6-6	TGTGCCAGCAGTAGAGAGATCAATGAGCAGTTCTTC	CASSREINEQFF
.	TRBJ2-4	.	TRBV5-4	TGTGCCAGCAGCTTACAGGGACCTAACATTCAGTACTTC	CASSLQGPNIQYF
once	TRBJ2-7	TRBD2	TRBV4-2	TGTGCCAGCAGCCTAGCGGGAGCTACCTACGAGCAGTACTTC	CASSLAGATYEQYF
.	TRBJ2-2	.	TRBV5-1	TGCGCCAGCAGCATTACGAACACCGGGGAGCTGTTTTTT	CASSITNTGELFF
.	TRBJ1-6	TRBD1	TRBV2	TGTGCCAGCAGCCGAGGGGGGCAGGGGGCTTCACCCCTCCACTTT	CASSRGGQGASPLHF
.	TRBJ1-5	.	TRBV25-1	TGTGCCAGCAGTGAATACCTACGAGATCAGCCCCAGCATTTT	CASSEYLRDQPQHF
.	TRBJ2-1	TRBD1	TRBV5-1	TGCGCCAGCAGCGGGACAGGGGCCCAACCCTCCTACAATGAGCAGTTCTTC	CASSGTGAQPSYNEQFF
once	TRBJ1-4	.	TRBV13	TGTGCCAGCAGCTTACGCGGGGGTCTTTATGAAAAACTGTTTTTT	CASSLRGGLYEKLFF
few	TRBJ1-4	TRBD1	TRBV7-8	TGTGCCAGCAGCGCATACAGGGGAAAGGTCGAAAAACTGTTTTTT	CASSAYRGKVEKLFF
.	TRBJ1-2	.	TRBV5-1	TGCGCCAGCAGCCGACTCGACAGATCCTATGGCTACACCTTC	CASSRLDRSYGYTF
.	TRBJ1-2	.	TRBV7-3	TGTGCCAGCAGCCCCAACGGACAGTACCTGGATCGGGCGGGCTACACCTTC	CASSPNGQYLDRAGYTF
.	TRBJ1-4	.	TRBV6-5	TGTGCCAGCACCGGGGGGGGACGCGGCCATGAAAAACTGTTTTTT	CASTGGGRGHEKLFF
.	TRBJ2-7	.	TRBV5-4	TGTGCCAGCAGCCCCCAGGGGGGAAGAAACGAGCAGTACTTC	CASSPQGGRNEQYF
.	TRBJ2-1	TRBD2	TRBV19	TGTGCCAGTAGTCTCTCCTTAGCGGGGGCCTACAATGAGCAGTTCTTC	CASSLSLAGAYNEQFF
once	TRBJ1-6	TRBD1	TRBV19	TGTGCCAGTAGCTCCGGGACAGGGACCTCACCCCTCCACTTT	CASSSGTGTSPLHF
.	TRBJ2-3	TRBD2	TRBV19	TGTGCCAGTAGTCTCCCACTAGCGGATACGCAGTATTTT	CASSLPLADTQYF
.	TRBJ1-2	.	TRBV10-2	TGCGCCAGCAGTGAGTGGGGAGAATACACCTTC	CASSEWGEYTF
once	TRBJ2-7	.	TRBV11-2	TGTGCCAGCAGCTTAGCACAGCCCTACGAGCAGTACTTC	CASSLAQPYEQYF
.	TRBJ2-7	.	TRBV27	TGTGCCAGCAGTTTATTGGCCCTTGGTAGTCAGGGCTCCTACGAGCAGTACTTC	CASSLLALGSQGSYEQYF
.	TRBJ2-5	.	TRBV7-9	TGTGCCAGCAGCCCTACAGGGTTAGAGACCCAGTACTTC	CASSPTGLETQYF
.	TRBJ1-1	.	TRBV5-8	TGTGCCAGCAGCTTGGGAGTCACTGAAGCTTTCTTT	CASSLGVTEAFF